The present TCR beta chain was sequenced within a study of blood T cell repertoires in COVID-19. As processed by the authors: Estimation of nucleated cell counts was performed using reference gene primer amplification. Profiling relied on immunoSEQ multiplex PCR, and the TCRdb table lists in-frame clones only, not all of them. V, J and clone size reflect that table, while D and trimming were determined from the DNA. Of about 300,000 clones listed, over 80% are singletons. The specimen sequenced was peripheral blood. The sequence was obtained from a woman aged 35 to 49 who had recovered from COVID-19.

The CDR3 DNA reads TGTGCCAGCAGCCCCCGACAGGGTTATGGCTACACCTTC. It yields the protein CASSPRQGYGYTF. The genes are TRBV9 and TRBJ1-2; 7 positions match TRBD1. The CDR3 is 13 residues long. Germline V gene data show CDR1 as SGDLS and CDR2 as YYNGEE. The J segment lost 5 bases and the V segment lost 4 bases, leaving 5 bases of the junction unmatched.